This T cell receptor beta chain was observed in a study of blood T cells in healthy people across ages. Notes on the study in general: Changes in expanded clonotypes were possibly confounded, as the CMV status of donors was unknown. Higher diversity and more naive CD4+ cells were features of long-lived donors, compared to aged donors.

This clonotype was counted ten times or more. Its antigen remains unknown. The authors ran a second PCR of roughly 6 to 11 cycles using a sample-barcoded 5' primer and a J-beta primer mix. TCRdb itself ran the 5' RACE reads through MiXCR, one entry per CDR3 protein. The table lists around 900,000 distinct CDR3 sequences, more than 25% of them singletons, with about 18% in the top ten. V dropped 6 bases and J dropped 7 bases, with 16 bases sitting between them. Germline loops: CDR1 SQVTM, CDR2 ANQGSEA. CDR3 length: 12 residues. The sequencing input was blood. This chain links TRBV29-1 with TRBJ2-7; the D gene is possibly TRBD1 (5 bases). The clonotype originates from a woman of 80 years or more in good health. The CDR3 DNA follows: TGCAGCGTCAACCGGGTCCAGGGAGAGCAGTACTTC. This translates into CSVNRVQGEQYF.